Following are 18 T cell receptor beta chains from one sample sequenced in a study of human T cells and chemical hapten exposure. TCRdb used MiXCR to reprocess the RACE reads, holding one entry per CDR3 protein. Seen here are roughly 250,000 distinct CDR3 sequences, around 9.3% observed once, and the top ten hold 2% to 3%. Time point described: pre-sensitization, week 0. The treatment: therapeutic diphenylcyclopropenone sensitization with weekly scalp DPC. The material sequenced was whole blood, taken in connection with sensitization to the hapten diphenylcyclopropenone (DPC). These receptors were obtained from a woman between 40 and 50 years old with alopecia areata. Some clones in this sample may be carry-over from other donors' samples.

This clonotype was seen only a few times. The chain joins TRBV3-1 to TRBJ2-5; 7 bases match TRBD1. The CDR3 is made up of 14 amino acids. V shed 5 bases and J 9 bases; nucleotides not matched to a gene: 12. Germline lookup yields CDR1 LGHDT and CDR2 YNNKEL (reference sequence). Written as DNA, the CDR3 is TGTGCCAGCAGCGAAGGGGGCAGCCTCGGGGCCCAGTACTTC. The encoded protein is CASSEGGSLGAQYF.

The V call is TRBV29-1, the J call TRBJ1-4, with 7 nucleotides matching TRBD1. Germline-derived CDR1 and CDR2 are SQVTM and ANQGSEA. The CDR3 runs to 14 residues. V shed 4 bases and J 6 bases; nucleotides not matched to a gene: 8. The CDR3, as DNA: TGCAGCGTTGGGCGGGCAGGGGGAGATGAAAAACTGTTTTTT. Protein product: CSVGRAGGDEKLFF.

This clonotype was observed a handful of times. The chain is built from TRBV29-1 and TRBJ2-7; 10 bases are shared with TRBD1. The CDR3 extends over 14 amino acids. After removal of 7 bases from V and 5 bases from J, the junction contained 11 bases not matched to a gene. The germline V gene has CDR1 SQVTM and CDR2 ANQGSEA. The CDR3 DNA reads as TGCAGCGCGATCCGGGACAGGGGTCCCCACGAGCAGTACTTC. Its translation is CSAIRDRGPHEQYF.

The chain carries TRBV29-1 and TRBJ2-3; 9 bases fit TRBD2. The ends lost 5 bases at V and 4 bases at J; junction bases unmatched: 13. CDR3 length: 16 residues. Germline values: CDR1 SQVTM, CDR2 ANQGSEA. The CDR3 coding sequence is TGCAGCGTTCGCAGTGTGGGACTAGCATTACCAGATACGCAGTATTTT. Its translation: CSVRSVGLALPDTQYF.

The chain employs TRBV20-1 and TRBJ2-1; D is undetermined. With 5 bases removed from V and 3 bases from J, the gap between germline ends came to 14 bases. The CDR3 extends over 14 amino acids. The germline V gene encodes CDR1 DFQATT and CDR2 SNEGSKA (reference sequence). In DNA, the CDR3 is TGCAGTGCTTTCGACGAACCGAACTACAATGAGCAGTTCTTC. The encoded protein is CSAFDEPNYNEQFF.

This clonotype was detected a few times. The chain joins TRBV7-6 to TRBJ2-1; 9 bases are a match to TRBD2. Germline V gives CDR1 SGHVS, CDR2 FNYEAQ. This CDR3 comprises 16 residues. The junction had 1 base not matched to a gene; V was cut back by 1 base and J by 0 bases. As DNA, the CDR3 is TGTGCCAGCAGCTTAGGACTAGCGGACTCCTACAATGAGCAGTTCTTC. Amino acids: CASSLGLADSYNEQFF.

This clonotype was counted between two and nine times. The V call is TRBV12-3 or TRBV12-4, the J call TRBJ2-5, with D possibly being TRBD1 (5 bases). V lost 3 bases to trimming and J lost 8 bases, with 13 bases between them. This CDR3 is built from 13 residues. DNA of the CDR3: TGTGCCAGCAGTTTCAACGTAGGGGAAACCCAGTACTTC. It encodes CASSFNVGETQYF.

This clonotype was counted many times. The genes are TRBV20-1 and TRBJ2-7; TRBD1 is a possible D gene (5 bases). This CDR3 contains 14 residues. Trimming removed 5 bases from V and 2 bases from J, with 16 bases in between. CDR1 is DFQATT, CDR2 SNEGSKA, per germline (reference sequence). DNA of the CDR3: TGCAGTGCTCCCTCGGACACACAGACCTACGAGCAGTACTTC. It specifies CSAPSDTQTYEQYF.

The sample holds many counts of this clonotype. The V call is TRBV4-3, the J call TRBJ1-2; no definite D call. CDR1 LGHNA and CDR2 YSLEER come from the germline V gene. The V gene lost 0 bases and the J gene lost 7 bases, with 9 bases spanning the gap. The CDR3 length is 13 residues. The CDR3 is CASSQEVTSGYTF. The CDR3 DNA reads TGCGCCAGCAGCCAAGAGGTTACGAGTGGCTACACCTTC.

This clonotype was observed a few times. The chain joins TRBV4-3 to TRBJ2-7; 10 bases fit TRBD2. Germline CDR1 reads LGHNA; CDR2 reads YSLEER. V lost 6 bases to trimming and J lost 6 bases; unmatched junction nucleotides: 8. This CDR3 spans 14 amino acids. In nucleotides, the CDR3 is TGCGCCAGCAGTCTTAGCGGGAGGTCAGGCGAGCAGTACTTC. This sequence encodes CASSLSGRSGEQYF.

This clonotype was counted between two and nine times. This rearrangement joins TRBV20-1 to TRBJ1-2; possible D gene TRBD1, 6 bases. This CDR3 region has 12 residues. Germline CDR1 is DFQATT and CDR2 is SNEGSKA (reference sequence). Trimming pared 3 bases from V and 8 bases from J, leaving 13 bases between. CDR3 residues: CSARPAGDGYTF. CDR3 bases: TGCAGTGCTAGGCCGGCAGGGGACGGCTACACCTTC.

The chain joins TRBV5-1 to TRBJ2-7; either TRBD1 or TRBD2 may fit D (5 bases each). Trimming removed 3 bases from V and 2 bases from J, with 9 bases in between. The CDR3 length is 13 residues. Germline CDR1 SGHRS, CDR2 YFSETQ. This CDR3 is CASSWDGTYEQYF. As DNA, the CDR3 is TGCGCCAGCAGCTGGGACGGAACCTACGAGCAGTACTTC. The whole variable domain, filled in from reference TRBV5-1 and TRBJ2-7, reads KAGVTQTPRYLIKTRGQQVTLSCSPISGHRSVSWYQQTPGQGLQFLFEYFSETQRNKGNFPGRFSGRQFSNSRSEMNVSTLELGDSALYLCASSWDGTYEQYFGPGTRLTVT.

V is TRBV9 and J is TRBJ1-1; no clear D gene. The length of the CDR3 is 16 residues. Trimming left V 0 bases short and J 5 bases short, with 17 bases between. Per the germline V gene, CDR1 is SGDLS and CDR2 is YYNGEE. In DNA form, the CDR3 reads TGTGCCAGCAGCGTAGGGTTTTTGCGAACGGGGACTGAAGCTTTCTTT. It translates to CASSVGFLRTGTEAFF.

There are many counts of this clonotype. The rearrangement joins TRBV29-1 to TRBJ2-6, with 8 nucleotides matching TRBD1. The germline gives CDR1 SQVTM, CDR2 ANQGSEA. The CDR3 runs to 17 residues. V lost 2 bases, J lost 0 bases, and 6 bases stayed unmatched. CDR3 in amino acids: CSVESGTGISGANVLTF. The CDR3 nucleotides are TGCAGCGTTGAAAGTGGGACAGGTATCTCTGGGGCCAACGTCCTGACTTTC.

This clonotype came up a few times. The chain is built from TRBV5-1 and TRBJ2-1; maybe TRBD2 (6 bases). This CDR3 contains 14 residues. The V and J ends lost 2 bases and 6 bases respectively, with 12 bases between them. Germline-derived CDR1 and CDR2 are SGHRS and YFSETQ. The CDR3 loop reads CASSLGARGNEQFF. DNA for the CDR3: TGCGCCAGCAGCTTAGGGGCGCGGGGCAATGAGCAGTTCTTC.

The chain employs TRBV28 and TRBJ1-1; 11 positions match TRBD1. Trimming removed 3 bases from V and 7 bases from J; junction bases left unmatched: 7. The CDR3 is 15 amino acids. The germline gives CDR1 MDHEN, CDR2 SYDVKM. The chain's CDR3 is CASSLDRGRRGEAFF. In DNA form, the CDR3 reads TGTGCCAGCAGTTTGGACAGGGGGCGAAGGGGTGAAGCTTTCTTT. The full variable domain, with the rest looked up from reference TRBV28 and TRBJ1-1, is DVKVTQSSRYLVKRTGEKVFLECVQDMDHENMFWYRQDPGLGLRLIYFSYDVKMKEKGDIPEGYSVSREKKERFSLILESASTNQTSMYLCASSLDRGRRGEAFFGQGTRLTVV.

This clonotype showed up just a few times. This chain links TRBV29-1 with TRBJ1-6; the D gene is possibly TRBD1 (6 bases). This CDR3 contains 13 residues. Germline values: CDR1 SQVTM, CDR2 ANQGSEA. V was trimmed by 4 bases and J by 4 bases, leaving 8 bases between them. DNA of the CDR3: TGCAGCGTTGCGACAGGATATAATTCACCCCTCCACTTT. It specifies CSVATGYNSPLHF.

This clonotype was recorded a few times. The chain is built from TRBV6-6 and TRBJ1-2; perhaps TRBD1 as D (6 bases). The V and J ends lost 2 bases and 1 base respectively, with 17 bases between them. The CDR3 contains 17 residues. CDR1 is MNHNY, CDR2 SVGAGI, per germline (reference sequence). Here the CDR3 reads CASSYLLGRGHNYGYTF. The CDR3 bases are TGTGCCAGCAGTTACCTTTTAGGCAGGGGCCATAACTATGGCTACACCTTC.